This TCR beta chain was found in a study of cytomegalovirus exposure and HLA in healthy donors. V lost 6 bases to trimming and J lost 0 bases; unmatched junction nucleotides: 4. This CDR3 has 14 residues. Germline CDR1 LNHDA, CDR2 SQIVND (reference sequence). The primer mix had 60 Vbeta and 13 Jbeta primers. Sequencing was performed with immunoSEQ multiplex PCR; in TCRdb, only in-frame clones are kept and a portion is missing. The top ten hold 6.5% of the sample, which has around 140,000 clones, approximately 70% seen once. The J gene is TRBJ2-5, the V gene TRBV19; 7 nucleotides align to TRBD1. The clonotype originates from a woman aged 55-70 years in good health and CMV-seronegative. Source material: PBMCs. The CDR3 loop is CASRRGQNQETQYF. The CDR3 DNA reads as TGTGCCAGTAGAAGGGGGCAGAACCAAGAGACCCAGTACTTC.